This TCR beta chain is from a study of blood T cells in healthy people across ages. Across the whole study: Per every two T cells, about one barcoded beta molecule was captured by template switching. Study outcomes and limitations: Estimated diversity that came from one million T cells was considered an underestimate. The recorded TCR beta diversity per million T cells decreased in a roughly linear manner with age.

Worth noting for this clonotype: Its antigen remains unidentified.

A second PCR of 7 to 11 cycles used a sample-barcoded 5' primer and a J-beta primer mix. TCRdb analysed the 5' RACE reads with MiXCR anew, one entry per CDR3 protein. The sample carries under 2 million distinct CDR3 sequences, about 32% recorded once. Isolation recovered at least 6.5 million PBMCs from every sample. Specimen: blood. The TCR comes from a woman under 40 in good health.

CDR3 bases: TGCGCCAGCAGCTTGGGGCTAGTCCCCACTGAGCAGTTCTTC. It translates to CASSLGLVPTEQFF. This chain uses TRBV5-1 with TRBJ2-1; D is unresolved. V was cut by 0 bases and J by 9 bases, with 13 bases left in between. The V gene's germline CDR1 is SGHRS and CDR2 YFSETQ. The CDR3 has 14 residues.